A selection of T cell receptor beta chains follows, all from one sample in a study of cytomegalovirus exposure and HLA in healthy donors. This table comes from immunoSEQ multiplex PCR, and its TCRdb copy is limited to in-frame clones, with some not included. The sample records some 250,000 clones, roughly 88% being singletons. Sequenced material: PBMCs. The origin of the receptors is a woman under 40 in good health and CMV-seronegative. CDR3s include the opening cysteine and the closing phenylalanine or tryptophan. Each record gives: J gene, clone size, V gene, D gene, CDR3 protein, CDR3 DNA. A D gene is named only where the DNA matches it firmly. Clone size appears in some rows only: once, few, many, or a class for an expanded clone.

TRBJ1-2 . TRBV6-6 TRBD1 CASTPLGQGPYGYTF TGTGCCAGCACCCCCTTAGGACAGGGCCCCTATGGCTACACCTTC
TRBJ2-3 . TRBV11-3 TRBD1 CASSLVGQGVTDTQYF TGTGCCAGCAGCTTAGTGGGACAGGGAGTCACAGATACGCAGTATTTT
TRBJ2-1 . TRBV7-2 . CASSPAGYNEQFF TGTGCCAGCAGCCCAGCGGGTTACAATGAGCAGTTCTTC
TRBJ2-1 . TRBV9 TRBD2 CASSVVAGGGNNEQFF TGTGCCAGCAGCGTAGTAGCGGGAGGGGGCAACAATGAGCAGTTCTTC
TRBJ1-5 once TRBV6-5 TRBD1 CASSSGTGSQPQHF TGTGCCAGCAGTTCAGGGACAGGGAGTCAGCCCCAGCATTTT
TRBJ2-2 . TRBV5-6 . CASRWWGSGNTGELFF TGTGCCAGCAGGTGGTGGGGAAGCGGGAACACCGGGGAGCTGTTTTTT
TRBJ2-4 . TRBV4-3 . CASSHRIGVLAKNIQYF TGCGCCAGCAGCCACAGAATAGGGGTTCTAGCCAAAAACATTCAGTACTTC
TRBJ2-5 . TRBV25-1 TRBD2 CASSLRTSGRVGETQYF TGTGCCAGCAGTTTACGGACTAGCGGGAGGGTGGGGGAGACCCAGTACTTC
TRBJ2-1 . TRBV2 . CASIRLGFSNEQFF TGTGCCAGCATAAGGCTAGGTTTCAGCAATGAGCAGTTCTTC
TRBJ2-1 few TRBV6-1 . CASSEVGGRVDEQFF TGTGCCAGCAGTGAAGTTGGGGGGCGGGTCGATGAGCAGTTCTTC
TRBJ2-1 . TRBV7-2 . CASSLRTDSYNEQFF TGTGCCAGCAGCCTCAGGACAGACTCCTACAATGAGCAGTTCTTC
TRBJ1-5 . TRBV28 TRBD1 CASGYRGYSNQPQHF TGTGCCAGCGGCTACAGGGGGTATAGCAATCAGCCCCAGCATTTT
TRBJ1-1 . TRBV30 . CAWTKRGGSGTEAFF TGTGCCTGGACTAAAAGAGGAGGGTCGGGCACTGAAGCTTTCTTT
TRBJ2-7 . TRBV29-1 . CRSRRGEQYF TGCAGGTCGAGGAGGGGCGAGCAGTACTTC
TRBJ2-1 . TRBV27 . CASSSTSEQFF TGTGCCAGCAGTTCTACTTCAGAGCAGTTCTTC
TRBJ2-5 . TRBV5-4 . CASSPELGETQYF TGTGCCAGCAGCCCGGAGCTGGGAGAGACCCAGTACTTC
TRBJ1-2 . TRBV11-3 . CASSEQGGYGYTF TGTGCCAGCAGCGAGCAAGGGGGCTATGGCTACACCTTC
TRBJ2-1 . TRBV27 TRBD2 CASSFSGRVDNEQFF TGTGCCAGCAGTTTTAGCGGGAGGGTGGACAATGAGCAGTTCTTC
TRBJ1-3 . TRBV13 . CASSSSDDRSSGNTIYF TGTGCCAGCAGCTCTTCAGATGACAGGAGCTCTGGAAACACCATATATTTT
TRBJ2-1 . TRBV28 TRBD1 CASSAQGGPLEEQFF TGTGCCAGCAGTGCCCAAGGGGGCCCCTTGGAGGAGCAGTTCTTC
TRBJ1-5 . TRBV19 . CASSMNRAQSNQPQHF TGTGCCAGTAGTATGAACAGGGCCCAGAGCAATCAGCCCCAGCATTTT
TRBJ1-5 once TRBV4-3 . CASSGGSNQPQHF TGCGCCAGCAGCGGGGGTAGCAATCAGCCCCAGCATTTT
TRBJ2-3 . TRBV10-2 TRBD1 CASSPGGDTQYF TGCGCCAGCAGTCCAGGGGGAGATACGCAGTATTTT
TRBJ2-5 . TRBV18 . CASSKQRETQYF TGTGCCAGCTCGAAACAAAGGGAGACCCAGTACTTC
TRBJ1-3 . TRBV5-6 . CASSFPGAGNTIYF TGTGCCAGCAGCTTCCCAGGGGCAGGAAACACCATATATTTT
TRBJ2-3 . TRBV21-1 . CASLTALLAGGIIDTQYF TGTGCCAGCCTCACAGCATTACTAGCGGGAGGAATAATAGATACGCAGTATTTT
TRBJ2-1 . TRBV19 . CASSAWGTQVQFF TGTGCCAGTAGTGCATGGGGTACTCAGGTGCAGTTCTTC
TRBJ2-5 . TRBV27 . CASSFQLGGRQETQYF TGTGCCAGCAGTTTCCAACTAGGCGGGCGCCAAGAGACCCAGTACTTC
TRBJ2-7 . TRBV4-3 . CASSQGFAGISYEQYF TGCGCCAGCAGCCAAGGGTTTGCGGGGATTTCCTACGAGCAGTACTTC
TRBJ1-2 . TRBV27 . CASTPRQATNLYGYTF TGTGCCAGCACCCCCCGACAGGCCACTAACCTCTATGGCTACACCTTC
TRBJ2-3 few TRBV28 TRBD2 CASSTLAGGGTDTQYF TGTGCCAGCAGTACTTTAGCGGGAGGGGGGACAGATACGCAGTATTTT
TRBJ1-5 . TRBV19 . CASSMRVAGKSGILLTQHF TGTGCCAGTAGTATGAGGGTAGCCGGTAAGAGTGGAATATTATTGACCCAGCATTTT
TRBJ2-1 . TRBV29-1 TRBD2 CSAVQPGLVNEQFF TGCAGCGCAGTCCAGCCGGGACTAGTCAATGAGCAGTTCTTC
TRBJ2-7 . TRBV19 . CASSIADTYEQYF TGTGCCAGTAGTATAGCGGATACCTACGAGCAGTACTTC
TRBJ1-5 few TRBV27 . CASSSLDQPQHF TGTGCCAGCAGTTCGTTGGATCAGCCCCAGCATTTT
TRBJ2-3 . TRBV9 TRBD2 CASSVADGLGLAASSTDTQYF TGTGCCAGCAGCGTAGCGGACGGACTAGGACTAGCGGCATCTAGCACAGATACGCAGTATTTT
TRBJ2-3 . TRBV2 . CASAARMVTDTQYF TGTGCCAGCGCGGCCCGAATGGTTACAGATACGCAGTATTTT
TRBJ1-2 . TRBV7-3 . CASSLLYPHTGNGYTF TGTGCCAGCAGCTTACTTTACCCGCACACAGGGAACGGCTACACCTTC
TRBJ2-3 . TRBV29-1 . CSVEQEEGATDTQYF TGCAGCGTTGAACAAGAGGAGGGGGCCACAGATACGCAGTATTTT
TRBJ2-1 once TRBV23-1 . CASSQGRTGLFF TGCGCCAGCAGCCAAGGGCGGACGGGCCTGTTCTTC
TRBJ1-5 . TRBV27 TRBD1 CASSLSSPFRTGGSNQPQHF TGTGCCAGCAGTTTATCGAGCCCATTTCGGACAGGTGGCAGCAATCAGCCCCAGCATTTT
TRBJ2-7 . TRBV10-1 . CASEQDSYEQYF TGCGCCAGCGAGCAGGACTCCTACGAGCAGTACTTC
TRBJ2-7 . TRBV9 . CASSLGAGEGYEQYF TGTGCCAGCAGCCTGGGGGCAGGGGAAGGCTACGAGCAGTACTTC
TRBJ2-7 . TRBV5-1 TRBD2 CASSSLAFGGTTGTVYEQYF TGCGCCAGCAGCTCGTTAGCATTCGGCGGGACTACCGGGACTGTCTACGAGCAGTACTTC
TRBJ1-2 . TRBV5-1 TRBD1 CASSDPGQGMNYGYTF TGCGCCAGCAGCGATCCGGGACAGGGGATGAATTATGGCTACACCTTC
TRBJ2-7 . TRBV6-5 TRBD1 CASSSTGGGPYEQYF TGTGCCAGCAGTTCAACAGGGGGTGGGCCCTACGAGCAGTACTTC
TRBJ2-7 . TRBV11-1 TRBD1 CASSPTGGLPYEQYF TGTGCCAGCAGTCCAACAGGGGGCTTGCCCTACGAGCAGTACTTC
TRBJ2-1 . TRBV11-2 . CASSLGWSSYNEQFF TGTGCCAGCAGCTTAGGCTGGAGCTCCTACAATGAGCAGTTCTTC
TRBJ1-1 . TRBV7-8 . CASSIAGMGSGTEAFF TGTGCCAGCAGCATAGCAGGGATGGGTTCGGGCACTGAAGCTTTCTTT
TRBJ2-5 . TRBV7-2 . CASSLLALNTKYETQYF TGTGCCAGCAGCTTACTAGCGTTGAACACGAAGTACGAGACCCAGTACTTC
TRBJ2-7 . TRBV27 TRBD1 CASASGTGGNEQYF TGTGCCAGCGCCTCCGGGACAGGGGGCAACGAGCAGTACTTC
TRBJ1-1 . TRBV2 . CASSDPQTRGREAFF TGTGCCAGCAGTGATCCCCAAACCCGGGGCCGTGAAGCTTTCTTT